This T cell receptor (beta chain) was identified during a study of blood T cells in healthy people across ages. This clonotype appeared a single time. A much larger clone differs by one base, so this may be a read error. Lacking the conserved final phenylalanine or tryptophan, this CDR3 likely reflects a read error. A J-beta primer mix and a sample-barcoded 5' primer were used in a second PCR of about 7 to 12 cycles. Via MiXCR, TCRdb re-called the 5' RACE reads, giving one row per CDR3 protein. The sample has 550,000 to 800,000 distinct CDR3 sequences, more than 20% seen once; the top ten hold 3% to 4%. In germline, CDR1 is KGHSH, CDR2 LQKENI. The junction had 2 bases not matched to a gene; V was cut back by 2 bases and J by 1 base. The CDR3 consists of 15 residues.

The TCR was taken from a man aged 65-85 years in good health. V usage is TRBV18 and J usage is TRBJ2-3; 8 nucleotides match TRBD1. Source material: blood. The CDR3 bases are TGTGCCAGCTCACCATCGGACAGGGGCACAGATACGCAGTATCTT. This encodes CASSPSDRGTDTQYL.